One sample yielded the 4 T cell receptor beta chains listed below, sequenced in a study of blood T cells in healthy people across ages. A J-beta primer mix and a sample-barcoded 5' primer were used in a second PCR of about 7 to 12 cycles. One entry per CDR3 protein results from TCRdb running MiXCR on the 5' RACE reads. The sample carries 1.5 million to 2 million distinct CDR3 sequences, roughly 30% recorded once. The sequencing input was blood. Receptors were obtained from a woman younger than 45 in good health.

This clonotype has ten or more counts. The genes are TRBV7-2 and TRBJ1-5, with TRBD1 as a possible D gene (6 bases). Germline CDR1 is SGHTA and CDR2 is FQGNSA. This CDR3 region has 15 residues. Between the trimmed V and J ends, which lost 5 bases and 0 bases, there was a span of 11 bases. CDR3 loop: CASSPGTLSNQPQHF. The CDR3 DNA follows: TGTGCCAGCAGCCCCGGGACACTTAGCAATCAGCCCCAGCATTTT.

The chain links TRBV20-1 to TRBJ2-1; 12 bases line up with TRBD1. CDR3 length: 17 residues. Trimming took 6 bases from V and 6 from J; bases not matched to a gene: 15. Germline CDR1 is DFQATT and CDR2 is SNEGSKA (reference sequence). The CDR3 bases are TGCAGTGCGGACGGGGGACAGGGGGCTAATAACTTCAATGAGCAGTTCTTC. Amino acids: CSADGGQGANNFNEQFF.

With respect to this clonotype: A much larger clone lies a single base off, so this may be a read error. The chain uses TRBV5-6 and TRBJ2-6; D not certain. The CDR3 length is 16 residues. The V end was cut by 0 bases, the J end by 3 bases, with 10 bases between. Per the germline V gene, CDR1 is SGHDT and CDR2 is YYEEEE. The CDR3 spells CASSLGVRLGANVLTF. The CDR3 coding sequence is TGTGCCAGCAGCTTGGGGGTTCGGCTTGGGGCCAACGTCCTGACTTTC.

This clonotype was found a few times. The gene calls are TRBV3-1 and TRBJ2-7; D unresolved. V was pared by 5 bases and J by 2 bases, with 16 bases between. Germline assignment: CDR1 LGHDT and CDR2 YNNKEL (reference sequence). CDR3 length: 15 amino acids. The chain's CDR3 is CASSSTNLRAYEQYF. The CDR3 coding sequence is TGTGCCAGCAGCTCGACCAACCTCCGGGCCTACGAGCAGTACTTC.